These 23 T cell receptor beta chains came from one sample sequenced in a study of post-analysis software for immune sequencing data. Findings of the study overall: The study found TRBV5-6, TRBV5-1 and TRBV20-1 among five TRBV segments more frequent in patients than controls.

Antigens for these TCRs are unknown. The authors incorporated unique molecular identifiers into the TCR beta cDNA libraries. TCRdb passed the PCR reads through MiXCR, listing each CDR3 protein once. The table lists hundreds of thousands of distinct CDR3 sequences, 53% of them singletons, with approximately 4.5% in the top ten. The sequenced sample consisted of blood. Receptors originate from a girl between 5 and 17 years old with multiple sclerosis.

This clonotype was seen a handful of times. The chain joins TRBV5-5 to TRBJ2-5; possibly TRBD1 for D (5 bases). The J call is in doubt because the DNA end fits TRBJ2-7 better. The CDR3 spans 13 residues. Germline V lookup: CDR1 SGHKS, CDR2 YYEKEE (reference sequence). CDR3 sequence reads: CASSPPGNCEQYF. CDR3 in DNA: TGTGCCAGCTCCCCGCCAGGGAATTGCGAGCAGTACTTC.

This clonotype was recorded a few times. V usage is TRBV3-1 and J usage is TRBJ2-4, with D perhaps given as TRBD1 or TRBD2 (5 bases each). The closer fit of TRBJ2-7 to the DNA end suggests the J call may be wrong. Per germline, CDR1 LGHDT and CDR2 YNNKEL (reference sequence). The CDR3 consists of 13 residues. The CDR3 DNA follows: TGTGCCAGCAGCCCGTACCGGGACGGCGAGCAGTACTTC. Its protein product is CASSPYRDGEQYF.

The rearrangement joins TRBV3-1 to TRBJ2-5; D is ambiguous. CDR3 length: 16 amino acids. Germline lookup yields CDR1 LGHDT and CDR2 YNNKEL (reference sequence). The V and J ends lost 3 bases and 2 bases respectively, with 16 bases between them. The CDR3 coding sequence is TGTGCCAGCAGCCAGAAGACTTCCCCATTTCAAGAGACCCAGTACTTC. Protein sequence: CASSQKTSPFQETQYF.

CDR3: CASSLKAGEPYEQYF. The CDR3 DNA reads as TGTGCCAGCAGTTTGAAGGCAGGGGAACCCTACGAGCAGTACTTC. The chain combines TRBV12-3 or TRBV12-4 with TRBJ2-7; tentative D call: TRBD1 (6 bases). The V end was cut by 3 bases, the J end by 2 bases, with 14 bases between. The length of the CDR3 is 15 residues.

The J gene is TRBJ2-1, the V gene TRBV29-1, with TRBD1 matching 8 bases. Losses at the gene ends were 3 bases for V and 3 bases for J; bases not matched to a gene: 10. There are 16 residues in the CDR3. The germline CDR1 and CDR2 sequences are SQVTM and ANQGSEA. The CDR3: CSVDSPGTGLYNEQFF. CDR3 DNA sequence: TGCAGCGTTGACTCCCCCGGGACAGGACTCTACAATGAGCAGTTCTTC.

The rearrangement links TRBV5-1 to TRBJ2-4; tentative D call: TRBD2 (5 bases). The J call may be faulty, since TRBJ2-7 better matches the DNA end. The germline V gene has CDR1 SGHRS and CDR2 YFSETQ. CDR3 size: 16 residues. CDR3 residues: CASTMNRAPGGYEQYF. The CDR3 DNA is TGCGCCAGCACCATGAACCGGGCGCCAGGCGGGTACGAGCAGTACTTC.

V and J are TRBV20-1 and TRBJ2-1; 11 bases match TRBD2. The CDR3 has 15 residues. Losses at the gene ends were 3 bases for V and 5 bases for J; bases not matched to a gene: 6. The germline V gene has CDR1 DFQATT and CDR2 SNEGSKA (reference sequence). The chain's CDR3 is CSARPGLAVDNEQFF. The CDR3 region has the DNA TGCAGTGCTAGGCCGGGACTAGCGGTCGACAATGAGCAGTTCTTC.

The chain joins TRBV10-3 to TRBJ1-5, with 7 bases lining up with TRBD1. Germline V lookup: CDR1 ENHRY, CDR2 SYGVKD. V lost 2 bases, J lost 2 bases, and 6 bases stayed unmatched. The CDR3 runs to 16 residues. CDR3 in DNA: TGTGCCATCAGTGAGCAAAGCAGGGGGGGCAATCAGCCCCAGCATTTT. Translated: CAISEQSRGGNQPQHF.

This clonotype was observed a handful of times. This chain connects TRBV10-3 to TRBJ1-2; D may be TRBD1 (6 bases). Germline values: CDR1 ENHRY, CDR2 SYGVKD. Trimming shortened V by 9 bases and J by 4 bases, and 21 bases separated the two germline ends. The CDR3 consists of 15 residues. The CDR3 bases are TGTGCCATGCGGGGACAAGAGGCCCCTGGCTATGGCTACACCTTC. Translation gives CAMRGQEAPGYGYTF.

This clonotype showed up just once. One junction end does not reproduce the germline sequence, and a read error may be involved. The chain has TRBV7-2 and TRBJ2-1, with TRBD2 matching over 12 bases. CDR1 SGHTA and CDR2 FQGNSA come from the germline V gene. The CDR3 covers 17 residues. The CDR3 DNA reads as TGTGCCAGCACCTTAGAGCTAGCGGGAGGGCCTGACAATGAGCAGTTCTTC. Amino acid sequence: CASTLELAGGPDNEQFF. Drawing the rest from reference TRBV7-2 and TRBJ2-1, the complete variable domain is GAGVSQSPSNKVTEKGKDVELRCDPISGHTALYWYRQSLGQGLEFLIYFQGNSAPDKSGLPSDRFSAERTGGSVSTLTIQRTQQEDSAVYLCASTLELAGGPDNEQFFGPGTRLTVL.

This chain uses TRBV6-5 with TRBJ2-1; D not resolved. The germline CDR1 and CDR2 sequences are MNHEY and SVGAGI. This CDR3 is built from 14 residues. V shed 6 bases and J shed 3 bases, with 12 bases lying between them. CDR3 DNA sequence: TGTGCCAGCAGGGGTGGTAGAAGCTACAATGAGCAGTTCTTC. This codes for CASRGGRSYNEQFF.

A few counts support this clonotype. CDR3 loop: CSAMGLAGLSYNEQFF. The CDR3 DNA reads as TGCAGTGCTATGGGACTAGCGGGACTCTCCTACAATGAGCAGTTCTTC. The rearrangement uses TRBV20-1 and TRBJ2-1, with 13 bases matching TRBD2. Germline V lookup: CDR1 DFQATT, CDR2 SNEGSKA (reference sequence). The CDR3 covers 16 residues. Unmatched junction bases numbered 3, after V lost 4 bases and J lost 0 bases.

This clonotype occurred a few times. CDR3 in DNA: TGTGCCAGGACCACCGGGGGGCCGGTATCCAATGAGCAGTTCTTC. This sequence encodes CARTTGGPVSNEQFF. The chain combines TRBV2 with TRBJ2-1; maybe TRBD2 (7 bases). CDR1 and CDR2 from the germline V gene are SNHLY and FYNNEI. V was cut by 9 bases and J by 6 bases, with 21 bases left in between. The CDR3 contains 15 residues.

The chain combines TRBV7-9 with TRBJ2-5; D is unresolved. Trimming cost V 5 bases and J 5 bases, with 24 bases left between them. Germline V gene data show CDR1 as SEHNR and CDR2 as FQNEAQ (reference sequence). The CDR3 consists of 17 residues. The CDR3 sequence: CASSPRGSPNRRETQYF. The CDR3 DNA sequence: TGTGCCAGCAGCCCACGTGGCAGCCCGAATCGACGGGAGACCCAGTACTTC.

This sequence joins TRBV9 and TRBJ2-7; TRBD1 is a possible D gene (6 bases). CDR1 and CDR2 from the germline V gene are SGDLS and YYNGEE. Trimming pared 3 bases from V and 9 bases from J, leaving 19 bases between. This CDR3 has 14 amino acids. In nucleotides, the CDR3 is TGTGCCAGCAGCGCAACGCTCACAGGGTTCGTGCAGTACTTC. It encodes CASSATLTGFVQYF.

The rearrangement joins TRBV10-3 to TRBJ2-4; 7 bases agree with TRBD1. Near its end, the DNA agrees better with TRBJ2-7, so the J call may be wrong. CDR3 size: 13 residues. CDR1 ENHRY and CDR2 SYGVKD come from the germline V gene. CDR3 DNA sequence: TGTGCCATCAGTGGCGGACAGGACTACGAGCAGTACTTC. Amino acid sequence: CAISGGQDYEQYF.

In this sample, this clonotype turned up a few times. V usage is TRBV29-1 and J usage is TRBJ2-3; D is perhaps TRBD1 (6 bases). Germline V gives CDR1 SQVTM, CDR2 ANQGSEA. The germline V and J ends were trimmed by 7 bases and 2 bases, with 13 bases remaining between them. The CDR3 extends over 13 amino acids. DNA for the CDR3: TGCAGCGCCGCTGGACAGTTCACAGATACGCAGTATTTT. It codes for CSAAGQFTDTQYF.

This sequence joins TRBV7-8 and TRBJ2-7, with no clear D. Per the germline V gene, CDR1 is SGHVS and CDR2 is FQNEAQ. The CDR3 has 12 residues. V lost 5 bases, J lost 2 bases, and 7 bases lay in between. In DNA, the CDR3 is TGTGCCAGCAGCCCTCGGGCCTACGAGCAGTACTTC. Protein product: CASSPRAYEQYF.

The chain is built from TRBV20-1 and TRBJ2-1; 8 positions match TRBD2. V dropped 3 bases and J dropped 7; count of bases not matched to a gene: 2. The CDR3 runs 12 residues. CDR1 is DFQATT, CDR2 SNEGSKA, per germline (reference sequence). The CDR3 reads CSASGRENEQFF. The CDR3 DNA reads TGCAGTGCTAGCGGGAGGGAGAATGAGCAGTTCTTC.

Written as DNA, the CDR3 is TGCAGTGCTAGAGGGCCGGGCCAAGAGACCCAGTACTTC. As protein: CSARGPGQETQYF. The chain couples TRBV20-1 to TRBJ2-5; D remains unclear. The V end lost 1 base, the J end lost 1 base, and 7 bases lay between the germline ends. CDR3 length equals 13 residues. Per the germline V gene, CDR1 is DFQATT and CDR2 is SNEGSKA (reference sequence).

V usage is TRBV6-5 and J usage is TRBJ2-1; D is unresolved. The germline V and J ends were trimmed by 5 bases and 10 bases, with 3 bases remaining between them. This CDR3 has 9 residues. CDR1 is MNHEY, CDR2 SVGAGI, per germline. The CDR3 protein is CASSPEQFF. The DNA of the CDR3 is TGTGCCAGCAGTCCGGAGCAGTTCTTC.

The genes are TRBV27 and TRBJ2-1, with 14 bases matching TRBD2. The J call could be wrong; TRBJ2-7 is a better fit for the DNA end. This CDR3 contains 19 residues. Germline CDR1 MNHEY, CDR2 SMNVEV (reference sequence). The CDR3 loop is CASSQMRTSGGSSYNEQYF. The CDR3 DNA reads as TGTGCCAGCAGCCAGATGAGGACTAGCGGGGGGTCTTCCTACAATGAGCAGTACTTC.

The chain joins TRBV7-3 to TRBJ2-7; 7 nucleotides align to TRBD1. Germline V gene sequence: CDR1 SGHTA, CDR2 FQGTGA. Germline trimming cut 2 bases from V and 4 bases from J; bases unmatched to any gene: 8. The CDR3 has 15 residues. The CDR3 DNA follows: TGTGCCAGCAGCTTAGGGGCAGGGGGAGAATACGAGCAGTACTTC. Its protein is CASSLGAGGEYEQYF.